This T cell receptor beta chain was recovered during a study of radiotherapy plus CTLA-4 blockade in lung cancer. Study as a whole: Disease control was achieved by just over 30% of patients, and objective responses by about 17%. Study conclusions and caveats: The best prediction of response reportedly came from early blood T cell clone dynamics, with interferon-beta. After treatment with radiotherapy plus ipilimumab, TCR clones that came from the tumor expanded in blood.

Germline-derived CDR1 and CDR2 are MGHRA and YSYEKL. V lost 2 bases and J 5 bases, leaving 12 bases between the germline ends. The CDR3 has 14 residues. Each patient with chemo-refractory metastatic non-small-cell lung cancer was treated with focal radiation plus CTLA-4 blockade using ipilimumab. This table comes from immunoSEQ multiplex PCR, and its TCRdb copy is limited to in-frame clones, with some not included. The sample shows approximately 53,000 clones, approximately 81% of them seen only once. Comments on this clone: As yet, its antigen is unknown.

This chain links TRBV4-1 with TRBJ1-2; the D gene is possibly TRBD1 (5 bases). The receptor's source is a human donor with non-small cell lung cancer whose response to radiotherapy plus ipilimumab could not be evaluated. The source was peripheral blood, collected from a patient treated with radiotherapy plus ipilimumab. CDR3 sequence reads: CASSQRDRTYGYTF. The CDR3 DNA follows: TGCGCCAGCAGCCAACGAGACAGAACTTATGGCTACACCTTC.